The clone carrying this T cell receptor (beta chain) was recorded at least ten times. The antigen is unknown. Healthy Caucasian individuals from Russia aged about 6 to 90 served as donors. The source of the sample is a study of blood T cells in healthy people across ages. The study, taken as a whole, reports: Possibly confounding the expanded clonotype changes was the fact that donor CMV status was unknown.

Then a second PCR, running about 6 to 11 cycles, was carried out with a sample-barcoded 5' primer and a J-beta primer mix. TCRdb fed the 5' RACE reads into MiXCR, producing one record per CDR3 protein. The sample records about 700,000 distinct CDR3 sequences, roughly 32% being singletons. Looked up from germline, CDR1 is SGHTA and CDR2 is FQGNSA. The trim removed 4 bases at V and 5 bases at J, leaving 7 bases unmatched. This CDR3 has 15 residues. Sequences were obtained from blood. This receptor was obtained from an elderly woman in good health. The chain recombines TRBV7-2 with TRBJ2-7, with 11 bases identical to TRBD2. This CDR3 reads CASSYGLAGGNEQYF. As DNA, the CDR3 is TGTGCCAGCAGCTACGGCCTAGCGGGGGGAAACGAGCAGTACTTC.